This T cell receptor (beta chain) stems from a study of control samples from healthy donors and cancer patients. Generated by immunoSEQ multiplex PCR, the TCRdb table keeps only in-frame clones and is missing some. In the table there are more than 140,000 clones, 94% of which are singletons. The CDR3 has 14 amino acids. CDR1 is SEHNR, CDR2 FQNEAQ, per germline (reference sequence). J lost 7 bases, V lost 5 bases, and 5 bases had no gene match. This chain uses TRBV7-9 with TRBJ1-4; 9 bases line up with TRBD1. This TCR derives from a man aged 40-55 years in good health. Sequences were obtained from blood. The chain's CDR3 is CASSTGQGREKLFF. DNA for the CDR3: TGTGCCAGCAGCACGGGACAGGGACGTGAAAAACTGTTTTTT.